This T cell receptor beta chain was profiled in a study of CD8 T cells in ankylosing spondylitis. Study conclusions and caveats: CD8+ cells made up the disease-linked clones, which were relatively rare in peripheral blood. A motif in TCR beta, a set of roughly eight highly homologous variants, appeared characteristic of ankylosing spondylitis blood.

With respect to this clonotype: The antigen remains undetermined.

TCRdb processed the 5' RACE reads anew with MiXCR; each CDR3 protein has one entry. Among hundreds of thousands of distinct CDR3 sequences listed, 15% to 20% were seen once. CDR3 length: 16 amino acids. The germline CDR1 and CDR2 sequences are MDHEN and SYDVKM. V lost 3 bases, J lost 7 bases, and 16 bases lay in between. Sequencing was done on a sample of blood, either unsorted or a sorted T cell fraction (not recorded which). The sequence came from a male donor with ankylosing spondylitis. The chain uses TRBV28 and TRBJ1-6, with D unclear. In DNA form, the CDR3 reads TGTGCCAGCAGTTTTTACGAGGGTCTGGGGAATTCACCCCTCCACTTT. This gives the protein CASSFYEGLGNSPLHF.